One and the same sample provided the 20 T cell receptor beta chains below, sequenced in a study of early T cells in non-severe SARS-CoV-2 infection. TCRdb called the 5' RACE reads again in MiXCR, with one record for every CDR3 protein. The table records approximately 20,000 distinct CDR3 sequences, less than 5% of them present only once. Sequencing input: whole blood. Every receptor here comes from an adult who was a healthcare worker with PCR-confirmed SARS-CoV-2 infection or an uninfected control (not recorded which).

In its sample, this clonotype was seen many times. The gene calls are TRBV29-1 and TRBJ2-2; D gene ambiguous. In germline, CDR1 is SQVTM, CDR2 ANQGSEA. There are 12 residues in the CDR3. V shed 7 bases and J shed 3 bases, with 9 bases lying between them. CDR3 DNA sequence: TGCAGCGCCCCCCATGACACCGGGGAGCTGTTTTTT. The encoded protein is CSAPHDTGELFF.

This clonotype was observed many times. The chain recombines TRBV7-2 with TRBJ1-5; D ambiguous. CDR3 length equals 13 residues. CDR1 is SGHTA, CDR2 FQGNSA, per germline. Trimming took 1 base from V and 5 from J, leaving 6 bases between them. The DNA for the CDR3 is TGTGCCAGCAGCTTAGTGGGAGATCAGCCCCAGCATTTT. It codes for CASSLVGDQPQHF.

This clonotype has ten or more counts. The V and J genes are TRBV20-1 and TRBJ2-3; TRBD1 aligns across 11 bases. The CDR3 extends over 15 amino acids. Unmatched junction bases numbered 8, after V lost 6 bases and J lost 3 bases. The germline V gene encodes CDR1 DFQATT and CDR2 SNEGSKA (reference sequence). CDR3 in amino acids: CSAPAGTGGTDTQYF. The CDR3 bases are TGCAGTGCCCCGGCCGGGACAGGGGGGACAGATACGCAGTATTTT.

This clonotype occurred many times. V is TRBV4-3 and J is TRBJ2-6, with TRBD1 matching 7 bases. The CDR3 extends over 16 amino acids. V shed 0 bases, J shed 2 bases, and the junction held 1 base outside the gene matches. The germline V gene encodes CDR1 LGHNA and CDR2 YSLEER. As DNA, the CDR3 is TGCGCCAGCAGCCAAGATCAGGGGGCTGGGGCCAACGTCCTGACTTTC. It specifies CASSQDQGAGANVLTF.

This clonotype has ten or more counts. One end of the junction does not line up with germline, which may come from a read error. J is TRBJ1-1 and V is TRBV29-1; 7 bases line up with TRBD1. The CDR3 consists of 13 residues. Looked up from germline, CDR1 is SQVTM and CDR2 is ANQGSEA. The CDR3: CSGSGQALTEAFF. DNA for the CDR3: TGCAGCGGCTCAGGACAGGCGTTAACTGAAGCCTTCTTT.

There are many counts of this clonotype. The chain has TRBV7-2 and TRBJ2-6; 9 positions agree with TRBD2. CDR1 is SGHTA and CDR2 is FQGNSA in the germline V gene. The CDR3 is 19 residues long. Trimming cost V 7 bases and J 0 bases; bases outside gene matches: 13. The CDR3: CASTLGSSGGLSGANVLTF. In DNA, the CDR3 is TGTGCCAGCACTCTTGGTAGTAGCGGGGGCCTCTCTGGGGCCAACGTCCTGACTTTC.

Many counts were recorded for this clonotype. The chain joins TRBV5-1 to TRBJ2-6; the D gene is possibly TRBD2 (6 bases). The V gene lost 9 bases and the J gene lost 0 bases, with 16 bases spanning the gap. The germline gives CDR1 SGHRS, CDR2 YFSETQ. The CDR3 spans 16 residues. CDR3 amino acids: CATRRDGGSGANVLTF. For the CDR3, the DNA is TGCGCCACCAGGAGGGACGGGGGCTCTGGGGCCAACGTCCTGACTTTC. Full variable domain (rest looked up from reference TRBV5-1 and TRBJ2-6): KAGVTQTPRYLIKTRGQQVTLSCSPISGHRSVSWYQQTPGQGLQFLFEYFSETQRNKGNFPGRFSGRQFSNSRSEMNVSTLELGDSALYLCATRRDGGSGANVLTFGAGSRLTVL.

This clonotype was counted many times. This sequence joins TRBV12-3 or TRBV12-4 and TRBJ1-2, with D possibly being TRBD1 (6 bases). V lost 7 bases to trimming and J lost 6 bases, with 15 bases between them. The CDR3 consists of 13 residues. The CDR3 spells CASTEQGSDGYTF. As DNA, the CDR3 is TGTGCCAGCACCGAACAGGGTAGCGATGGCTACACCTTC.

This clonotype was observed at least ten times. The gene calls are TRBV5-4 and TRBJ2-3, with a tentative D call TRBD2 (6 bases). V lost 1 base, J lost 8 bases, and 17 bases lay in between. The CDR3 extends over 15 amino acids. Germline CDR1 SGHNT, CDR2 YYREEE (reference sequence). Here the CDR3 DNA reads TGTGCCAGCAGCTTGCCCAGAGGGGACTCCATTACGCAGTATTTT. Amino acids: CASSLPRGDSITQYF.

This clonotype was counted ten times or more. The chain has TRBV5-6 and TRBJ2-7, with 11 bases matching TRBD2. This CDR3 contains 15 residues. V lost 4 bases, J lost 6 bases, and 9 bases stayed unmatched. Germline values: CDR1 SGHDT, CDR2 YYEEEE. CDR3 loop: CASSVLAGDPLEQYF. The CDR3 DNA sequence: TGTGCCAGCAGCGTACTAGCGGGGGATCCCCTCGAGCAGTACTTC.

This clonotype was detected a few times. One junction end disagrees with the germline gene, perhaps due to a read error. The chain has TRBV7-7 and TRBJ2-5; no firm D call. Germline CDR1 is SSHAT and CDR2 is FNYEAQ (reference sequence). This CDR3 contains 12 residues. CDR3 nucleotides: TGTGCTAGCAGCCCTATCGAAGAGACCCAGTACTTC. Its protein is CASSPIEETQYF.

The rearrangement links TRBV11-2 to TRBJ1-2; D is possibly TRBD1 (5 bases). CDR3 size: 14 residues. The V gene's germline CDR1 is SGHAT and CDR2 FQNNGV. Trimming pared 2 bases from V and 8 bases from J, leaving 15 bases between. DNA for the CDR3: TGTGCCAGCAGCTTACCGGACACTAACGGCGGCTACACCTTC. Its translation: CASSLPDTNGGYTF. Full variable domain (remainder filled in from reference TRBV11-2 and TRBJ1-2): EAGVAQSPRYKIIEKRQSVAFWCNPISGHATLYWYQQILGQGPKLLIQFQNNGVVDDSQLPKDRFSAERLKGVDSTLKIQPAKLEDSAVYLCASSLPDTNGGYTFGSGTRLTVV.

This clonotype was found many times. The V and J genes are TRBV6-5 and TRBJ2-1; TRBD2 matches at 7 bases. The junction had 7 bases not matched to a gene; V was cut back by 2 bases and J by 6 bases. The CDR3 runs 15 residues. Germline assignment: CDR1 MNHEY and CDR2 SVGAGI. The CDR3 loop reads CASSYKRGQTNEQFF. The CDR3 nucleotides read TGTGCCAGCAGTTACAAGCGGGGCCAGACCAATGAGCAGTTCTTC.

This clonotype was found many times. The chain employs TRBV18 and TRBJ1-2; 8 bases align to TRBD1. This CDR3 has 15 amino acids. The ends lost 6 bases at V and 7 bases at J; junction bases unmatched: 13. Germline V CDR1 and CDR2: KGHSH, LQKENI. CDR3 protein: CASSSASTGVTGYTF. For the CDR3, the DNA is TGTGCCAGCTCCTCTGCCTCGACAGGGGTCACTGGCTACACCTTC.

This clonotype was recorded at least ten times. V is TRBV6-1 and J is TRBJ1-1; the D gene is possibly TRBD1 (5 bases). CDR1 is MNHNS and CDR2 is SASEGT in the germline V gene. This CDR3 comprises 14 residues. V lost 8 bases and J lost 1, with 14 bases in between. CDR3 loop: CASLSTEGNTEAFF. In DNA form, the CDR3 reads TGTGCCAGCCTCTCGACAGAGGGGAACACTGAAGCTTTCTTT.

Turning to this clonotype: A read error is possible here, since a much larger clone lies one base away. The chain combines TRBV20-1 with TRBJ2-5; TRBD1 matches at 7 bases. Germline V gene lookup returns CDR1 DFQATT and CDR2 SNEGSKA (reference sequence). The CDR3 contains 13 residues. The V segment lost 4 bases and the J segment 7 bases; nucleotides outside the gene matches: 9. CDR3 sequence (DNA): TGCAGTGCTAACCTCGAGGGGGCCCGGACCCAGTACTTC. This translates into CSANLEGARTQYF.

This clonotype was counted ten times or more. The V gene is TRBV20-1, the J gene TRBJ2-1; D is unresolved. Trimming cost V 6 bases and J 5 bases, with 8 bases left between them. Germline-derived CDR1 and CDR2 are DFQATT and SNEGSKA (reference sequence). The CDR3 is 11 residues long. CDR3 nucleotide sequence: TGCAGTGCCGGTGGGAACAATGAGCAGTTCTTC. Translating gives CSAGGNNEQFF.

This clonotype occurred many times. V and J are TRBV6-5 and TRBJ1-1; D gene unclear. V was clipped by 8 bases and J by 0 bases, with 10 bases between them. This CDR3 is 13 amino acids long. Germline V gene data show CDR1 as MNHEY and CDR2 as SVGAGI. The CDR3 loop is CASAYGLNTEAFF. The CDR3 coding sequence is TGTGCCAGCGCGTACGGGTTGAACACTGAAGCTTTCTTT.

This clonotype was recorded many times. The chain recombines TRBV7-2 with TRBJ2-2, with D possibly TRBD2 on 5 matching bases. Per the germline V gene, CDR1 is SGHTA and CDR2 is FQGNSA. The CDR3 sequence is 13 residues long. Trimming took 2 bases from V and 7 from J, leaving 8 bases between them. CDR3 loop: CASSLSGVGELFF. DNA of the CDR3: TGTGCCAGCAGCTTAAGCGGTGTCGGGGAGCTGTTTTTT.

Sample share makes this clonotype medium-sized. The rearrangement links TRBV4-3 to TRBJ2-2; D is perhaps TRBD1 or TRBD2 (5 bases each). Trimming left V 1 base short and J 7 bases short, with 7 bases between. CDR3 size: 13 residues. Germline CDR1 is LGHNA and CDR2 is YSLEER. Written as DNA, the CDR3 is TGCGCCAGCAGCCAAGGGGACGGCGGGGAGCTGTTTTTT. This gives the protein CASSQGDGGELFF.